This TCR beta chain was found in a study of shared clonotypes between healthy human individuals. Study results and limitations: Naive subsets typically showed greater estimated richness than memory subsets.

It was CD45RO-negative cells, positively selected for CCR7, that made up naive CD8 cells, with terminally differentiated effector memory CD45RA+ cells excluded. The study ran the assay at deep level. Some clones are missing from TCRdb's copy, which holds only in-frame ones; the method was immunoSEQ multiplex PCR. The repertoire holds roughly 2.1 million clones, with about 92% as singletons. Comment on this clone: Its antigen is as yet unknown.

V lost 3 bases and J lost 7; bases outside the gene matches: 20. Germline-derived CDR1 and CDR2 are LNHDA and SQIVND (reference sequence). The CDR3 contains 18 residues. Sequencing was performed on naive CD8+ T cells from PBMCs. The receptor was derived from a man aged 18 to 35 in good health. Some clones in this sample may be carry-over from other donors' samples. J is TRBJ1-1 and V is TRBV19; the match to TRBD1 covers 7 bases. CDR3 DNA sequence: TGTGCCAGTAGTATCGGTTATGAGGGGGCGAATAACTTTGGTGAAGCTTTCTTT. As protein: CASSIGYEGANNFGEAFF.